The 30 T cell receptor beta chains listed next were all sequenced from one sample in a study of blood T cell repertoires in COVID-19. Method: immunoSEQ multiplex PCR; TCRdb's copy keeps in-frame clones and lacks some. The table has 150,000 to 200,000 clones, just under 85% seen once. Material: peripheral blood. The source of these receptors is a woman older than 75 with acute or convalescent COVID-19.

J is TRBJ2-3 and V is TRBV11-2; TRBD2 aligns across 7 bases. This CDR3 is built from 16 residues. Germline assignment: CDR1 SGHAT and CDR2 FQNNGV. J lost 3 bases, V lost 4 bases, and 10 bases had no gene match. CDR3 nucleotide sequence: TGTGCCAGCAGCTCGCTCCATCAGCGGGAAACAGATACGCAGTATTTT. It is translated as CASSSLHQRETDTQYF.

The chain employs TRBV7-2 and TRBJ2-3; TRBD2 matches at 8 bases. Germline loops: CDR1 SGHTA, CDR2 FQGNSA. The CDR3 is 14 amino acids. V trimming: 2 bases; J trimming: 6 bases; junction bases outside the gene matches: 4. The CDR3 nucleotides read TGTGCCAGCAGCTTATTGAGGACTAGCGATACGCAGTATTTT. As protein: CASSLLRTSDTQYF.

The chain joins TRBV5-6 to TRBJ2-4; TRBD2 agrees at 10 bases. CDR3 size: 16 residues. Per the germline V gene, CDR1 is SGHDT and CDR2 is YYEEEE. The junction had 12 bases not matched to a gene; V was cut back by 3 bases and J by 9 bases. Here the CDR3 DNA reads TGTGCCAGCAGCTCACCTCTAGCGGGAGTTCTAAGCATTCAGTACTTC. Residues: CASSSPLAGVLSIQYF. The complete variable domain, with remaining parts taken from reference TRBV5-6 and TRBJ2-4, reads DAGVTQSPTHLIKTRGQQVTLRCSPKSGHDTVSWYQQALGQGPQFIFQYYEEEERQRGNFPDRFSGHQFPNYSSELNVNALLLGDSALYLCASSSPLAGVLSIQYFGAGTRLSVL.

The table lists this clone with a few counts. The chain employs TRBV5-1 and TRBJ2-3, with 9 bases identical to TRBD2. CDR3 length: 14 amino acids. Germline loops: CDR1 SGHRS, CDR2 YFSETQ. The V gene end was trimmed by 4 bases and the J gene end by 3 bases; junction bases not matched to a gene: 3. Here the CDR3 reads CASSQREVTDTQYF. DNA of the CDR3: TGCGCCAGCAGCCAGCGGGAGGTAACAGATACGCAGTATTTT. Full variable domain (missing parts from reference TRBV5-1 and TRBJ2-3): KAGVTQTPRYLIKTRGQQVTLSCSPISGHRSVSWYQQTPGQGLQFLFEYFSETQRNKGNFPGRFSGRQFSNSRSEMNVSTLELGDSALYLCASSQREVTDTQYFGPGTRLTVL.

The V call is TRBV7-7, the J call TRBJ2-5, with 10 bases matching TRBD2. The CDR3 sequence is 18 residues long. J was trimmed by 2 bases and V by 1 base; bases with no gene match: 10. Germline CDR1 reads SSHAT; CDR2 reads FNYEAQ (reference sequence). CDR3 DNA: TGTGCCAGCAGCTTAGTTCGGACTAGCGGATTAAGACAAGAGACCCAGTACTTC. Amino acids: CASSLVRTSGLRQETQYF.

The V and J genes are TRBV7-9 and TRBJ2-3; TRBD2 might be the D (5 bases). V lost 5 bases and J lost 4, with 16 bases in between. From germline, CDR1 is SEHNR and CDR2 FQNEAQ (reference sequence). The CDR3 totals 15 residues. This CDR3 reads CASSRAWGEADTQYF. The CDR3 nucleotides are TGTGCCAGCAGCCGCGCCTGGGGAGAGGCAGATACGCAGTATTTT.

J is TRBJ2-1 and V is TRBV18; weak D call: TRBD1 (5 bases). CDR1 and CDR2 from the germline V gene are KGHSH and LQKENI. The length of the CDR3 is 15 residues. V lost 3 bases to trimming and J lost 4 bases, with 13 bases between them. Written as DNA, the CDR3 is TGTGCCAGCTCACCCCACAAAGGGGATTACAATGAGCAGTTCTTC. It specifies CASSPHKGDYNEQFF. Filled out from reference TRBV18 and TRBJ2-1, the complete variable domain reads NAGVMQNPRHLVRRRGQEARLRCSPMKGHSHVYWYRQLPEEGLKFMVYLQKENIIDESGMPKERFSAEFPKEGPSILRIQQVVRGDSAAYFCASSPHKGDYNEQFFGPGTRLTVL.

With regard to this clone: The junction and the germline gene differ at one end; a read error may be behind it. The V gene is TRBV6-2 or TRBV6-3, the J gene TRBJ2-7; 8 bases map to TRBD2. CDR1 is MNHEY, CDR2 SVGEGT, per germline. The CDR3 runs 14 residues. The CDR3 region is CASSLAGPSSEQYF. The CDR3 DNA reads TGTGCCAGCAGCTTAGCGGGACCCTCCTCCGAGCAGTACTTC.

The V gene is TRBV2, the J gene TRBJ2-5; 8 bases line up with TRBD2. The V gene's germline CDR1 is SNHLY and CDR2 FYNNEI. After removal of 5 bases from V and 3 bases from J, the junction contained 5 bases not matched to a gene. The CDR3 is made up of 14 amino acids. The CDR3, as DNA: TGTGCCAGCAGTTTCCCGGGACTAGAAGAGACCCAGTACTTC. Its protein is CASSFPGLEETQYF.

The genes are TRBV5-4 and TRBJ1-1; D gene ambiguous. V gave up 4 bases and J gave up 5 bases, with 12 bases separating them. The CDR3 runs to 13 residues. Germline V gives CDR1 SGHNT, CDR2 YYREEE (reference sequence). Here the CDR3 reads CASSALEETEAFF. CDR3 DNA: TGTGCCAGCAGCGCCCTCGAGGAGACTGAAGCTTTCTTT.

The V gene is TRBV6-6, the J gene TRBJ2-2, with TRBD2 identical over 14 bases. V was clipped by 5 bases and J by 7 bases; unmatched bases: 9. The CDR3 runs 17 residues. Germline CDR1 MNHNY, CDR2 SVGAGI (reference sequence). The CDR3 sequence: CASSLGLAGGPRGELFF. The DNA for the CDR3 is TGTGCCAGCAGTCTCGGACTAGCGGGAGGCCCCCGCGGGGAGCTGTTTTTT.

The chain joins TRBV7-2 to TRBJ1-5, with a tentative D call TRBD1 (6 bases). V was clipped by 0 bases and J by 7 bases, with 16 bases between them. Germline values: CDR1 SGHTA, CDR2 FQGNSA. This CDR3 spans 16 amino acids. The CDR3, as DNA: TGTGCCAGCAGCTTAGCGGGACAAGGGACCGGACAGCCCCAGCATTTT. Protein sequence: CASSLAGQGTGQPQHF. The full variable domain, in which reference TRBV7-2 and TRBJ1-5 provide the parts outside the CDR3, is GAGVSQSPSNKVTEKGKDVELRCDPISGHTALYWYRQSLGQGLEFLIYFQGNSAPDKSGLPSDRFSAERTGGSVSTLTIQRTQQEDSAVYLCASSLAGQGTGQPQHFGDGTRLSIL.

This sequence joins TRBV5-1 and TRBJ2-6; 7 nucleotides match TRBD1. Germline-derived CDR1 and CDR2 are SGHRS and YFSETQ. V dropped 2 bases and J dropped 0; count of bases not matched to a gene: 5. CDR3 length equals 17 residues. This CDR3 is CASSLQGKFSGANVLTF. CDR3 DNA: TGCGCCAGCAGCTTACAGGGGAAGTTCTCTGGGGCCAACGTCCTGACTTTC.

J is TRBJ2-1 and V is TRBV5-1; 10 bases line up with TRBD2. Trimming took 4 bases from V and 0 from J; bases not matched to a gene: 7. The CDR3 is 17 residues long. Germline CDR1 is SGHRS and CDR2 is YFSETQ. CDR3 bases: TGCGCCAGCAGCGCCCGGACTAGCGGCAGCTCCTACAATGAGCAGTTCTTC. It translates to CASSARTSGSSYNEQFF.

This clone was recorded a few times. This chain uses TRBV2 with TRBJ2-2; 11 nucleotides agree with TRBD1. V dropped 7 bases and J dropped 7; count of bases not matched to a gene: 8. Per germline, CDR1 SNHLY and CDR2 FYNNEI. The CDR3 is 15 residues long. The CDR3 spells CASTGTGGWGGELFF. In DNA, the CDR3 is TGTGCCAGCACGGGGACAGGGGGTTGGGGCGGGGAGCTGTTTTTT.

The chain carries TRBV7-9 and TRBJ1-4; 9 positions agree with TRBD1. The J segment lost 7 bases and the V segment lost 5 bases, leaving 8 bases of the junction unmatched. This CDR3 is 15 amino acids long. The germline CDR1 and CDR2 sequences are SEHNR and FQNEAQ (reference sequence). The CDR3 DNA reads as TGTGCCAGCAGCGCCACAGGGGGCTCTGGTGAAAAACTGTTTTTT. Translating it yields CASSATGGSGEKLFF.

This sequence joins TRBV19 and TRBJ2-7; 9 bases fit TRBD1. The CDR3 totals 15 residues. The junction had 11 bases not matched to a gene; V was cut back by 8 bases and J by 3 bases. CDR1 and CDR2 (germline): LNHDA, SQIVND (reference sequence). The CDR3 reads CASAPGQGFLYEQYF. The CDR3 nucleotides are TGTGCCAGTGCGCCGGGACAGGGTTTTCTCTACGAGCAGTACTTC.

A few counts support this clone. The chain joins TRBV5-1 to TRBJ1-2; 7 nucleotides align to TRBD1. The CDR3 loop spans 14 amino acids. V gave up 6 bases and J gave up 2 bases; unmatched junction bases: 7. Germline V lookup: CDR1 SGHRS, CDR2 YFSETQ. The chain's CDR3 is CASTRDSPNYGYTF. CDR3 DNA: TGCGCCAGCACCCGGGACAGCCCGAACTATGGCTACACCTTC.

The chain carries TRBV7-2 and TRBJ1-2; D not certain. Trimming left V 1 base short and J 4 bases short, with 4 bases between. The CDR3 loop spans 12 amino acids. Germline V gives CDR1 SGHTA, CDR2 FQGNSA. The CDR3 protein is CASSLVFYGYTF. DNA for the CDR3: TGTGCCAGCAGCTTAGTCTTCTATGGCTACACCTTC.

The chain combines TRBV2 with TRBJ1-1; D remains ambiguous. From germline, CDR1 is SNHLY and CDR2 FYNNEI. The CDR3 covers 13 residues. Between the trimmed V and J ends, which lost 0 bases and 8 bases, there was a span of 10 bases. The CDR3 region is CASSEALFREAFF. The CDR3 nucleotides read TGTGCCAGCAGTGAAGCGCTTTTCAGGGAAGCTTTCTTT.

The V gene is TRBV5-1, the J gene TRBJ2-7, with D possibly being TRBD1 (6 bases). This CDR3 comprises 14 residues. Trimming removed 0 bases from V and 5 bases from J, with 12 bases in between. The V gene's germline CDR1 is SGHRS and CDR2 YFSETQ. This CDR3 reads CASSLAGAGDEQYF. In nucleotides, the CDR3 is TGCGCCAGCAGCTTGGCCGGGGCAGGGGACGAGCAGTACTTC.

V is TRBV19 and J is TRBJ1-2; 7 positions match TRBD1. Germline V gene data show CDR1 as LNHDA and CDR2 as SQIVND (reference sequence). This CDR3 is built from 16 residues. V gave up 5 bases and J gave up 2 bases; unmatched junction bases: 11. CDR3 nucleotide sequence: TGTGCCAGTAGTGGTCGGGACAGCTTGAGAAACTATGGCTACACCTTC. It specifies CASSGRDSLRNYGYTF.

This clone was seen just once. The chain uses TRBV27 and TRBJ2-1, with 13 bases fitting TRBD2. The CDR3 totals 17 residues. Losses at the gene ends were 4 bases for V and 5 bases for J; bases not matched to a gene: 8. Germline values: CDR1 MNHEY, CDR2 SMNVEV (reference sequence). The CDR3 bases are TGTGCCAGCAGTTCCACTAGCGGGAGGGCCTCTAACAATGAGCAGTTCTTC. Translation: CASSSTSGRASNNEQFF.

The chain recombines TRBV5-6 with TRBJ2-7; 8 nucleotides agree with TRBD1. Unmatched junction bases numbered 11, after V lost 6 bases and J lost 0 bases. Germline assignment: CDR1 SGHDT and CDR2 YYEEEE. This CDR3 has 16 amino acids. The CDR3 loop is CASTPFWDRSSYEQYF. The DNA for the CDR3 is TGTGCCAGCACCCCATTTTGGGACAGGAGCTCCTACGAGCAGTACTTC.

The V gene is TRBV27, the J gene TRBJ1-1; 8 positions match TRBD1. The germline V gene encodes CDR1 MNHEY and CDR2 SMNVEV (reference sequence). This CDR3 has 13 residues. The V segment lost 3 bases and the J segment 7 bases; nucleotides outside the gene matches: 4. The CDR3 sequence: CASSFTDRGEAFF. The CDR3 coding sequence is TGTGCCAGCAGTTTCACCGACAGGGGTGAAGCTTTCTTT.

The V and J genes are TRBV5-1 and TRBJ2-7; 11 nucleotides agree with TRBD1. Per the germline V gene, CDR1 is SGHRS and CDR2 is YFSETQ. The CDR3 covers 14 residues. V was clipped by 0 bases and J by 9 bases; unmatched bases: 5. The CDR3 sequence is CASSLEGQGDGQYF. In DNA, the CDR3 is TGCGCCAGCAGCTTGGAGGGACAGGGGGACGGGCAGTACTTC.

The chain carries TRBV2 and TRBJ1-6, with 9 bases matching TRBD1. Losses at the gene ends were 7 bases for V and 7 bases for J; bases not matched to a gene: 8. This CDR3 region has 15 residues. CDR1 and CDR2 from the germline V gene are SNHLY and FYNNEI. The CDR3, as DNA: TGTGCCAGCACCCTACAGGGGGCGGCGAATTCACCCCTCCACTTT. It yields the protein CASTLQGAANSPLHF.

The rearrangement links TRBV27 to TRBJ2-1, with a tentative D call TRBD2 (6 bases). CDR3 length: 15 residues. Germline V CDR1 and CDR2: MNHEY, SMNVEV (reference sequence). Trimming shortened V by 5 bases and J by 5 bases, and 16 bases separated the two germline ends. In DNA form, the CDR3 reads TGTGCCAGCAGTGGAGGGACGCTTGGGGACAATGAGCAGTTCTTC. Translating it yields CASSGGTLGDNEQFF.

This chain links TRBV12-5 with TRBJ2-7; TRBD2 might be the D (5 bases). Trimming took off 5 bases at V and 0 bases at J, with 14 bases between the two ends. The CDR3 sequence is 15 residues long. Looked up from germline, CDR1 is LGHNT and CDR2 is FRNRAP. Written as DNA, the CDR3 is TGTGCTAGTGGTCGCGGTCTTCTAGCCTCCTACGAGCAGTACTTC. Translation gives CASGRGLLASYEQYF. Full variable domain (rest looked up from reference TRBV12-5 and TRBJ2-7): DARVTQTPRHKVTEMGQEVTMRCQPILGHNTVFWYRQTMMQGLELLAYFRNRAPLDDSGMPKDRFSAEMPDATLATLKIQPSEPRDSAVYFCASGRGLLASYEQYFGPGTRLTVT.

This sequence joins TRBV2 and TRBJ2-5, with no clear D. V lost 1 base, J lost 1 base, and 7 bases lay in between. The CDR3 spans 14 residues. Germline loops: CDR1 SNHLY, CDR2 FYNNEI. This CDR3 reads CASSEGHLQETQYF. CDR3 nucleotide sequence: TGTGCCAGCAGTGAAGGACACCTCCAAGAGACCCAGTACTTC.